Included here is one TCR beta chain sequence, with context. What it recognizes is unknown. The data originate from a study of beta chain features in type 1 diabetes. Overall study: The examined sorted cells totaled over 85,000,000 across samples.

Sequencing targeted expressed TCRB transcripts, as all isolated RNA had been reverse transcribed. Approximately 3.6 million reads was the average for naive, central memory and regulatory T cell samples. Using immunoSEQ multiplex PCR, the repertoire was profiled, and TCRdb retains in-frame clones only, with some absent. Among 300,000 to 400,000 clones listed, more than 9.5% were seen once. Regarding the study as a whole: Any role of HLA type in TCRB rearrangement remained unresolved here.

This TCR was sampled from a woman aged 25 to 39 in good health. The source material was naive CD4+ T cells from blood.

CDR3 coding DNA: TGTGCCACCACCTCCGGGACTAGACATGAGCAGTTCTTC. This encodes CATTSGTRHEQFF. V usage is TRBV15 and J usage is TRBJ2-1; 8 bases line up with TRBD2. Germline lookup yields CDR1 LNHNV and CDR2 YYDKDF (reference sequence). The CDR3 sequence is 13 residues long. V was pared by 7 bases and J by 8 bases, with 7 bases of the junction left unmatched.